The clone carrying this T cell receptor beta chain was counted only a few times. This entry belongs to a study of blood T cell repertoires in COVID-19. About the research overall: T cells, B-cell-depleted T cells, or PBMCs supplied cDNA or gDNA.

CDR1 and CDR2 (germline): MNHEY, SVGAGI. The V end was cut by 4 bases, the J end by 3 bases, with 14 bases between. This CDR3 has 15 amino acids. Per the original methods: Amplification of reference gene primers provided the estimated nucleated cell counts. TCRdb's copy holds only in-frame clones and misses some; the assay was immunoSEQ multiplex PCR. That table gives V, J and clone size, and the DNA gave D and trimming. Of under 150,000 clones listed, about 87% are singletons. The sequence was obtained from a human donor in a cohort sampled during active COVID-19. This chain connects TRBV6-5 to TRBJ2-3; a possible D gene is TRBD1 (6 bases). The sample consisted of peripheral blood. CDR3 region: CASSFTRGSTDTQYF. For the CDR3, the DNA is TGTGCCAGCAGTTTCACCAGGGGAAGTACAGATACGCAGTATTTT.